This T cell receptor beta chain was observed in a study of radiation and T cells in renal cell carcinoma. Study results and limitations: Top tumor clonotypes rose in blood 2 weeks post-radiation, then contracted. Without pretreatment biopsies, baseline tumor clonotype presence was undetermined.

Assay: immunoSEQ multiplex PCR; the TCRdb copy retains only in-frame clones and omits some. The sample gives about 20,000 clones, 80% of which show up once; roughly 40% is in the top ten. Documented time point: baseline pretreatment blood. Treatment in this sample: 15 Gy SBRT to primary tumor, nephrectomy 4 weeks later. Germline CDR1 and CDR2: MNHEY and SMNVEV (reference sequence). The CDR3 extends over 13 amino acids. As for this clone: Its target is unknown. At one boundary the junction diverges from the germline segment, which might be a read error.

The chain employs TRBV27 and TRBJ1-1; D perhaps matches TRBD1 (6 bases). The origin of this receptor is a man in his fifties or sixties with renal cell carcinoma. Specimen: blood, collected from a patient whose treatment included radiotherapy and nephrectomy. As DNA, the CDR3 is TGTGCCAGCAGTTTAAAGGAGGGGGAGGGAGCTCTCTTT. It translates to CASSLKEGEGALF.